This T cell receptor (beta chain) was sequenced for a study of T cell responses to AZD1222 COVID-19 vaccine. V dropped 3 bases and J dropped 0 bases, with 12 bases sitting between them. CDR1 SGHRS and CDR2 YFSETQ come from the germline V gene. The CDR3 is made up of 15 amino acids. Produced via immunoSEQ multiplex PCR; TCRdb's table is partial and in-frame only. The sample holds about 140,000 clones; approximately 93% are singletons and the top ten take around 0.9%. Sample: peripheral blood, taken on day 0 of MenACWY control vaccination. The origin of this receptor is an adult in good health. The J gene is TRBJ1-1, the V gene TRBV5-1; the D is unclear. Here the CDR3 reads CASSWGIRVNTEAFF. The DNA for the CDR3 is TGCGCCAGCAGCTGGGGTATTCGGGTGAACACTGAAGCTTTCTTT. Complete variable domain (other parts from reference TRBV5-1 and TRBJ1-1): KAGVTQTPRYLIKTRGQQVTLSCSPISGHRSVSWYQQTPGQGLQFLFEYFSETQRNKGNFPGRFSGRQFSNSRSEMNVSTLELGDSALYLCASSWGIRVNTEAFFGQGTRLTVV.